This T cell receptor (beta chain) came from a study of blood T cell repertoires in COVID-19. Study-wide context: Spain, Italy and the United States supplied samples that represented acute and convalescent COVID-19. Nucleic acid was either cDNA or gDNA, and it came from T cells, B-cell-depleted T cells, or PBMCs.

Original methodology: Using reference gene primer amplification, nucleated cell counts were estimated. The repertoire was sequenced with immunoSEQ multiplex PCR; TCRdb's copy has only in-frame clones and lacks some. For V, J and clone size, that table is used; D and trimming come from the DNA. The profile shows approximately 130,000 clones, around four fifths of them singletons. The CDR3 spans 15 residues. The trim removed 4 bases at V and 5 bases at J, leaving 10 bases unmatched. Germline lookup yields CDR1 MNHEY and CDR2 SVGAGI. V gene TRBV6-5 combines with J gene TRBJ2-5; 7 nucleotides line up with TRBD1. The sequence was collected from a man at least 80 years old with acute or convalescent COVID-19. Sequenced sample: peripheral blood. The CDR3 here is CASSWDSARGETQYF. CDR3 in DNA: TGTGCCAGCAGTTGGGACAGCGCACGGGGTGAGACCCAGTACTTC.